This TCR beta chain was identified during a study of T cell repertoires in cytomegalovirus infection. Study-wide context: The authors relied on CMV epitopes, both recently identified HLA-C-restricted and well-studied HLA-B-restricted. Indications came from public TCR beta signatures; they pointed to CMV infection and to a matching HLA type. Study conclusions and caveats: The study identified carriers of CMV plus the relevant HLA from cumulative public TCR beta family frequency. In two of eight donors, the top clonotype was HLA-C-restricted CMV-specific.

As for this clonotype: Its antigen is undetermined.

Germline V gene data show CDR1 as SGHVS and CDR2 as FNYEAQ. V lost 1 base and J lost 5, with 12 bases in between. The CDR3 spans 14 residues. Via MiXCR, TCRdb re-called the reads, giving one row per CDR3 protein. The sample consists of 450,000 to 600,000 distinct CDR3 sequences, roughly a third of them appearing once. The chain employs TRBV7-6 and TRBJ2-7; D is ambiguous. The sequencing used cultured PBMCs, collected from culture after CMV antigen stimulation. The clonotype comes from a human donor in good health (CMV status not recorded). Some clones in this sample may be carry-over from other donors' samples. Here the CDR3 reads CASSLGSVGDEQYF. The CDR3 bases are TGTGCCAGCAGCTTAGGAAGCGTTGGGGACGAGCAGTACTTC.